The rows below give T cell receptor beta chains drawn from one sample of a study of identical twins. Each CDR3 protein is one row after TCRdb ran MiXCR on the 5' RACE reads. There are about 530,000 distinct CDR3 sequences in the sample; under 25% occur only once, and 0.48% lies in the top ten. This sample also appeared in a second study, on yellow fever vaccine responses in identical twins.

Sequencing input: CD4+ T cells sorted from blood. These receptors all come from a woman younger than 30 in good health. Both conserved end residues are part of each CDR3. A D gene is named only where the DNA matches it firmly. The size field is filled for only some rows; it gives once, few, many or a size class.

CDR3 length	D gene	clone size	V gene	J gene	CDR3 protein	CDR3 DNA
15	NA	NA	TRBV14	TRBJ1-1	CASSPRSWYWTEAFF	TGTGCCAGCAGCCCCAGGTCATGGTATTGGACTGAAGCTTTCTTT
13	NA	NA	TRBV13	TRBJ2-1	CASSPRVGDEQFF	TGTGCCAGCAGCCCCAGGGTGGGGGATGAGCAGTTCTTC
17	TRBD2	NA	TRBV7-6	TRBJ2-1	CASSSPSGTRKYNEQFF	TGTGCCAGCAGCTCCCCTAGCGGGACACGTAAATACAATGAGCAGTTCTTC
16	TRBD2	NA	TRBV5-1	TRBJ2-3	CASSLGLAGDTDTQYF	TGCGCCAGCAGCCTCGGACTAGCGGGGGACACAGATACGCAGTATTTT
14	TRBD1	few	TRBV5-1	TRBJ1-4	CASSPGQGQEKLFF	TGCGCCAGCAGCCCTGGACAGGGACAAGAAAAACTGTTTTTT
14	TRBD2	few	TRBV29-1	TRBJ2-1	CSKTSGGFYNEQFF	TGCAGTAAGACTAGCGGGGGGTTCTACAATGAGCAGTTCTTC
16	TRBD2	NA	TRBV9	TRBJ2-5	CASSNPTSPDRETQYF	TGTGCCAGCAGCAATCCGACTAGCCCTGATCGGGAGACCCAGTACTTC
16	NA	many	TRBV5-6	TRBJ2-3	CASSLRTLISTDTQYF	TGTGCCAGCAGCTTGCGAACGCTGATAAGCACAGATACGCAGTATTTT
16	NA	NA	TRBV6-5	TRBJ1-6	CASSYSAANRNSPLHF	TGTGCCAGCAGTTACTCGGCAGCTAACAGAAATTCACCCCTCCACTTT
16	TRBD2	few	TRBV5-1	TRBJ2-7	CASSFGSGVQLGEQYF	TGCGCCAGCAGCTTTGGTAGCGGGGTTCAACTGGGTGAGCAGTACTTC
14	TRBD2	few	TRBV7-9	TRBJ2-3	CASSSRLAADTQYF	TGTGCCAGCAGCTCAAGACTAGCTGCAGATACGCAGTATTTT
15	TRBD1	NA	TRBV5-1	TRBJ2-7	CASSWDRGRYYEQYF	TGCGCCAGCAGCTGGGACAGGGGGCGCTACTACGAGCAGTACTTC
16	NA	few	TRBV5-1	TRBJ1-1	CASRVTGSLMNTEAFF	TGCGCCAGCAGAGTTACAGGTTCCCTCATGAACACTGAAGCTTTCTTT
16	NA	few	TRBV28	TRBJ2-1	CASSSAGTLPLHEQFF	TGTGCCAGCAGTTCGGCCGGGACTCTCCCACTCCATGAGCAGTTCTTC
22	TRBD2	NA	TRBV4-2	TRBJ2-1	CASSPKPIRPGLAGGSYNEQFF	TGTGCCAGCAGCCCCAAACCAATAAGACCGGGACTAGCGGGGGGCTCCTACAATGAGCAGTTCTTC
11	TRBD2	few	TRBV6-1	TRBJ2-7	CASTGRYEQYF	TGTGCCAGCACCGGGAGGTACGAGCAGTACTTC
13	TRBD1	NA	TRBV5-1	TRBJ2-3	CASSYGQADTQYF	TGCGCCAGCAGCTATGGACAGGCAGATACGCAGTATTTT
14	NA	many	TRBV12-3/TRBV12-4	TRBJ1-1	CASSFPSNPTEAFF	TGTGCCAGCAGTTTTCCCTCCAACCCTACTGAAGCTTTCTTT
13	NA	NA	TRBV12-3/TRBV12-4	TRBJ1-2	CASSFGLNGGYTF	TGTGCCAGCAGTTTTGGGCTGAATGGGGGCTACACCTTC
16	NA	few	TRBV2	TRBJ1-6	CASRISSAVQNSPLHF	TGTGCCAGCAGGATCTCCAGCGCAGTTCAGAATTCACCCCTCCACTTT
16	TRBD2	NA	TRBV5-6	TRBJ2-3	CASSRASGRAVDTQYF	TGTGCCAGCAGCCGTGCTAGCGGGAGGGCCGTAGATACGCAGTATTTT
15	NA	few	TRBV18	TRBJ1-1	CASSAFEALNTEAFF	TGTGCCAGCTCTGCGTTCGAGGCCCTGAACACTGAAGCTTTCTTT
13	NA	NA	TRBV25-1	TRBJ2-7	CASGGEVRNEQYF	TGTGCCAGCGGCGGGGAGGTGAGAAACGAGCAGTACTTC
16	TRBD2	few	TRBV7-6	TRBJ2-3	CASSLQAGGGTDTQYF	TGTGCCAGCAGCTTACAGGCGGGAGGCGGCACAGATACGCAGTATTTT
15	NA	NA	TRBV20-1	TRBJ2-5	CSAAKMGTVQETQYF	TGCAGTGCTGCGAAAATGGGGACCGTCCAAGAGACCCAGTACTTC
15	NA	few	TRBV7-2	TRBJ2-3	CASSPHGGVADTQYF	TGTGCCAGCAGCCCTCACGGCGGTGTCGCAGATACGCAGTATTTT
11	NA	NA	TRBV5-1	TRBJ1-1	CASSEGFEAFF	TGCGCCAGCAGCGAGGGATTTGAAGCTTTCTTT
15	NA	few	TRBV7-3	TRBJ2-3	CASSDGPASADTQYF	TGTGCCAGCAGCGACGGACCGGCGAGCGCAGATACGCAGTATTTT
15	TRBD1	NA	TRBV12-3/TRBV12-4	TRBJ1-4	CASSLKGQGSEKLFF	TGTGCCAGCAGTTTAAAGGGACAGGGTAGTGAAAAACTGTTTTTT
14	TRBD2	few	TRBV2	TRBJ2-1	CASNLAGLGNEQFF	TGTGCCAGCAACCTAGCGGGACTGGGCAATGAGCAGTTCTTC
13	TRBD1	NA	TRBV20-1	TRBJ1-4	CSARDRGEEKLFF	TGCAGTGCTAGGGACAGGGGAGAAGAAAAACTGTTTTTT
16	TRBD2	NA	TRBV7-8	TRBJ2-1	CASSQRLAAIYNEQFF	TGTGCCAGCAGCCAAAGACTAGCGGCCATTTACAATGAGCAGTTCTTC
13	NA	NA	TRBV5-1	TRBJ2-1	CASSLDAYNEQFF	TGCGCCAGCAGCTTGGATGCGTACAATGAGCAGTTCTTC
18	NA	NA	TRBV5-6	TRBJ2-6	CASSLGVGALSGANVLTF	TGTGCCAGCAGCTTGGGGGTGGGGGCCCTCTCTGGGGCCAACGTCCTGACTTTC
12	NA	few	TRBV25-1	TRBJ2-4	CASSEGGYIQYF	TGTGCCAGCAGTGAAGGGGGGTACATTCAGTACTTC
14	NA	few	TRBV12-3/TRBV12-4	TRBJ1-2	CASSPVGENYGYTF	TGTGCCAGCAGCCCCGTAGGGGAGAACTATGGCTACACCTTC
15	NA	few	TRBV5-1	TRBJ2-1	CASSLDSFSYNEQFF	TGCGCCAGCAGCTTGGACAGCTTCTCCTACAATGAGCAGTTCTTC
14	TRBD2	many	TRBV20-1	TRBJ2-1	CSVVGGRSLNEQFF	TGCAGTGTGGTTGGCGGGAGAAGCCTCAATGAGCAGTTCTTC
11	NA	NA	TRBV20-1	TRBJ1-2	CSARPEGGYTF	TGCAGTGCTAGACCCGAGGGGGGCTACACCTTC
18	TRBD1	NA	TRBV5-1	TRBJ2-3	CASSLAPRTGDFADTQYF	TGCGCCAGCAGCTTGGCCCCCCGAACAGGGGATTTCGCAGATACGCAGTATTTT
18	TRBD2	NA	TRBV12-3/TRBV12-4	TRBJ2-7	CAFSPGPAGGPPSYEQYF	TGTGCCTTCAGCCCTGGACCAGCGGGAGGTCCCCCGTCCTACGAGCAGTACTTC
15	TRBD1	few	TRBV3-1	TRBJ2-1	CASSMGTGSYNEQFF	TGTGCCAGCAGCATGGGGACAGGCTCCTACAATGAGCAGTTCTTC
19	TRBD2	NA	TRBV12-3/TRBV12-4	TRBJ2-2	CTFSFGPSYGTRDTGELFF	TGTACCTTCAGTTTTGGTCCGTCGTACGGGACTAGAGATACCGGGGAGCTGTTTTTT
13	NA	NA	TRBV12-3/TRBV12-4	TRBJ2-2	CASRKGGPGELFF	TGTGCCAGCAGGAAGGGGGGCCCCGGGGAGCTGTTTTTT
17	TRBD2	NA	TRBV7-8	TRBJ2-2	CASSLSSGGSNTGELFF	TGTGCCAGCAGCTTATCTAGCGGAGGGTCGAACACCGGGGAGCTGTTTTTT
17	TRBD2	NA	TRBV20-1	TRBJ2-1	CCARDGLAGVLGYEQFF	TGCTGTGCTAGAGATGGGCTAGCGGGAGTTCTTGGGTATGAGCAGTTCTTC
15	NA	few	TRBV12-3/TRBV12-4	TRBJ2-7	CASRPSGTAVREQYF	TGTGCCAGCAGACCCTCGGGCACGGCGGTTAGGGAGCAGTACTTC
12	TRBD1	NA	TRBV6-6	TRBJ1-2	CASSGTAYGYTF	TGTGCCAGCAGCGGGACAGCCTATGGCTACACCTTC
14	NA	few	TRBV10-3	TRBJ2-3	CAISEPPATDTQYF	TGTGCCATCAGTGAGCCCCCAGCCACAGATACGCAGTATTTT
13	NA	NA	TRBV3-1	TRBJ1-1	CASSRSLNTEAFF	TGTGCCAGCAGCCGTAGCTTGAACACTGAAGCTTTCTTT
15	NA	NA	TRBV2	TRBJ2-7	CASSNKDRRYYEQYF	TGTGCCAGCAGTAATAAAGACAGGAGATACTACGAGCAGTACTTC
16	TRBD2	NA	TRBV3-1	TRBJ2-5	CASRTTSGRVQETQYF	TGTGCCAGCAGGACGACTAGCGGGAGAGTTCAAGAGACCCAGTACTTC
18	TRBD1	NA	TRBV3-1	TRBJ2-3	CASSQKGHRDRDADTQYF	TGTGCCAGCAGCCAGAAGGGCCACCGGGACAGGGATGCAGATACGCAGTATTTT
10	NA	few	TRBV20-1	TRBJ1-1	CSAGALEAFF	TGCAGTGCCGGAGCGCTGGAAGCTTTCTTT
15	TRBD2	NA	TRBV15	TRBJ2-7	CATSRETSGAYEQYF	TGTGCCACCAGCAGGGAGACTAGCGGAGCCTACGAGCAGTACTTC
16	TRBD1	NA	TRBV12-3/TRBV12-4	TRBJ1-3	CASRRTGTASGNTIYF	TGTGCCAGCAGACGTACCGGGACAGCCTCTGGAAACACCATATATTTT